This T cell receptor (beta chain) emerged from a study of CD8 T cells in ankylosing spondylitis. Broader study findings: Disease-linked clones proved CD8+ and comparatively uncommon in peripheral blood. Earlier authors reported some of these motif variants in reactive arthritis synovial fluid and blood. Within ankylosing spondylitis blood, a TCR beta motif made up of eight or nine highly homologous variants appeared to be characteristic. It was reported that disease-linked clones were significantly enriched in matched ankylosing spondylitis synovial fluid.

CDR1 is DFQATT and CDR2 is SNEGSKA in the germline V gene (reference sequence). The CDR3 covers 13 residues. Trimming removed 6 bases from V and 4 bases from J; junction bases left unmatched: 8. With regard to this clonotype: Its antigen is currently unknown.

Each TCR beta library was made by quantitative 5'-RACE that incorporated molecular barcodes. Each CDR3 protein gets one entry after TCRdb re-called the 5' RACE reads with MiXCR. Among 300,000 to 400,000 distinct CDR3 sequences listed, about a fifth were seen once. The chain employs TRBV20-1 and TRBJ2-7; 8 nucleotides align to TRBD2. The specimen was blood, either unsorted or a sorted T cell fraction (not recorded which). The TCR originated in a male donor with ankylosing spondylitis. The DNA for the CDR3 is TGCAGTGCGACCACTAGCGGAACGTACGAGCAGTACTTC. Its translation: CSATTSGTYEQYF.